The TCR beta chain described here comes from a study of blood T cell repertoires in COVID-19 (dated by TCRdb to the early 2020s). Some background on the complete study: Collaborator samples came from the United States, Italy and Spain and covered acute and convalescent phases of COVID-19. The prospective study material was composed of cDNA or gDNA derived from T cells, B-cell-depleted T cells, or PBMCs. Sample metadata almost always included a de-identified subject ID, COVID-19 status, age in years and sex. Deeply sampled blood TCRbeta repertoires from subjects exposed to, actively infected with, or recovered from COVID-19 were included in the dataset. Where available, HLA class I and class II types were obtained from metadata supplied by the sample provider rather than from assay-based typing. The repertoires were made available in a free public database intended to serve as a resource for research on the immune response to SARS-CoV-2. The samples were drawn from two sources: the first 160 participants of the ongoing ImmuneRACE study, and 1,254 subjects contributed by 6 global collaborators.

The full study reports these points: Clinical and demographic metadata were provided uncurated, with the amount varying by source and participant.

Deletion took 5 bases off V and 0 bases off J, with a span of 11 bases between the germline ends. CDR1 and CDR2, per the germline V gene, are SGHAT and FQNNGV. The CDR3 runs 14 amino acids, cysteine and phenylalanine included. The entry retains the CDR3 DNA only, 42 bases that are in frame from base 1. TCRbeta CDR3 regions were amplified from genomic DNA by means of the immunoSEQ Assay, a bias-controlled multiplex PCR. The original methods were these. Within the assay, amplification of reference gene primers was used to estimate how many nucleated cells each sample contained. Sequence reads were collapsed and filtered to measure the absolute abundance of every unique TCRbeta CDR3 rearrangement. For each sample, productive Simpson clonality was calculated as the square root of Simpson's diversity index over productive rearrangements. The table comes from immuneACCESS by way of TCRdb, which keeps in-frame sequences with V and J called. Part of the clones is missing from these tables; in studies checked, under half for an unresolved V gene and the rest for unknown reasons. The V and J calls and clone size come from that table; D and trimming were worked out from the DNA. For this sample the table gives fewer than 200,000 clones, of which approximately 84% were detected only once. Approximately 12% of the sample lies in the top ten.

With regard to this clone: Its antigen remains unidentified. Nothing much larger sits one base from this clone, and base qualities are not available.

Enrolling through a virtual design, the prospective study's participants ranged in age from roughly 18 to 90 years and lived across approximately 25 United States geographic areas. In the prospective study, cohorts were assigned on the basis of participant-reported clinical history obtained from a screening survey and a study questionnaire. For ImmuneRACE Cohort 3, a participant was defined as recovered based on two consecutive negative NP/OP PCR tests, clearance by a healthcare professional, or resolution of symptoms. In the prospective study, whole blood, serum and a nasopharyngeal or oropharyngeal swab were collected from each participant by mobile phlebotomists. Prospective study participants could optionally give additional blood draws and questionnaires over an approximately two-month period. Blood samples from the prospective study were shipped frozen or at room temperature prior to DNA extraction.

The sample was PBMCs or T cells enriched from blood (not recorded which). The clonotype originates from a man aged 45-60 years who had recovered from COVID-19. This chain is built from TRBV11-2 and TRBJ2-7; the D gene is perhaps TRBD2, on 5 matching bases. The DNA sequence is as follows: TGTGCCAGCAGCCGAGGACTGATCTCCTACGAGCAGTACTTC. This is translated as CASSRGLISYEQYF.